The following is a TCR beta chain sequence with its context. These data originate in a study of blood T cell repertoires in COVID-19. Sequencing used immunoSEQ multiplex PCR; TCRdb keeps in-frame clones, though not all of them. In the table there are over 150,000 clones, approximately 85% of which are singletons. With 2 bases removed from V and 1 base from J, the gap between germline ends came to 14 bases. Germline loops: CDR1 SEHNR, CDR2 FQNEAQ (reference sequence). The CDR3 has 16 residues. V and J are TRBV7-9 and TRBJ2-5; the D gene is possibly TRBD2 (7 bases). The specimen was peripheral blood. This sequence originates from a man in his forties or fifties with acute or convalescent COVID-19. In DNA form, the CDR3 reads TGTGCCAGCAGCTTAAGGGGGGGAAAACGCCAAGAGACCCAGTACTTC. Protein sequence: CASSLRGGKRQETQYF. The full variable domain, completed using reference TRBV7-9 and TRBJ2-5, is DTGVSQNPRHKITKRGQNVTFRCDPISEHNRLYWYRQTLGQGPEFLTYFQNEAQLEKSRLLSDRFSAERPKGSFSTLEIQRTEQGDSAMYLCASSLRGGKRQETQYFGPGTRLLVL.